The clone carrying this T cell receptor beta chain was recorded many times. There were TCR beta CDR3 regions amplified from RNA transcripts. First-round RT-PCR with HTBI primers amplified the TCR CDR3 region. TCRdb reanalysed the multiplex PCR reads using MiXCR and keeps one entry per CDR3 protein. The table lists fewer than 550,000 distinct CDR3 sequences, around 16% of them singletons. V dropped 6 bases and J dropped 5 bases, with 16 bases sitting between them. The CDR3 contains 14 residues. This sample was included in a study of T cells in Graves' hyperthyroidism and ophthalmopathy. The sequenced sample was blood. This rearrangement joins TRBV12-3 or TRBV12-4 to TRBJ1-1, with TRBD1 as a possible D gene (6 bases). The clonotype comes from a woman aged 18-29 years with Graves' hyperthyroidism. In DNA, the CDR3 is TGTGCCAGCAGCCCCTTGGGAGGGGGTACTGAAGCTTTCTTT. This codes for CASSPLGGGTEAFF.